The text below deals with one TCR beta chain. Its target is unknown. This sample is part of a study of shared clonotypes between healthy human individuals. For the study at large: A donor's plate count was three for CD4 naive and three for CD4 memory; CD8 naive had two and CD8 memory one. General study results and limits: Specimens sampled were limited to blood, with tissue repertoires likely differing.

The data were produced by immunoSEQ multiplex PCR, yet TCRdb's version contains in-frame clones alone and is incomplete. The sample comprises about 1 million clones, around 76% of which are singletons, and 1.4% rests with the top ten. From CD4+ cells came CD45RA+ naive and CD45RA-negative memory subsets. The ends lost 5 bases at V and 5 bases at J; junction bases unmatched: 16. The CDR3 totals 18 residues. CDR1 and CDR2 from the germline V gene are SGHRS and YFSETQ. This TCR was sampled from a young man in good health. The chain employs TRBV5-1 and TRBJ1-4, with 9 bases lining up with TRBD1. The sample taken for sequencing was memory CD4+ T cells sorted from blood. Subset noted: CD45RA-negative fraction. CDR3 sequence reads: CASSFGTGSVGWNEKLFF. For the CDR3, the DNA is TGCGCCAGCAGTTTCGGGACAGGGTCCGTTGGATGGAATGAAAAACTGTTTTTT.